A selection of T cell receptor beta chains follows, all from one sample in a study of T cell responses to AZD1222 COVID-19 vaccine. The assay was immunoSEQ multiplex PCR, and TCRdb's table has in-frame clones only and misses some. The repertoire holds 95,000 to 130,000 clones, with 80% to 90% as singletons. Specimen: peripheral blood, collected on day 0 of MenACWY control vaccination. All receptors derive from an adult in good health. The CDR3 runs from the conserved cysteine through the conserved F or W. A D gene is named only where the DNA matches it firmly. Clone size is not always given. Where it is, it says once, few, many or a class for expanded clones.

d_call clone_size j_call v_call cdr3_aa cdr3_nt
- - TRBJ1-5 TRBV4-1 CASSQEFAGHGNQPQHF TGCGCCAGCAGCCAAGAATTTGCGGGGCACGGCAATCAGCCCCAGCATTTT
- - TRBJ2-7 TRBV9 CASSPRSTDEQYF TGTGCCAGCAGCCCAAGATCCACAGACGAGCAGTACTTC
- - TRBJ2-1 TRBV29-1 CSVGRFSSYNEQFF TGCAGCGTTGGTCGGTTTTCCAGCTACAATGAGCAGTTCTTC
TRBD1 - TRBJ2-1 TRBV24-1 CATSDMGDRVDEQFF TGTGCCACCAGTGATATGGGGGACAGGGTGGATGAGCAGTTCTTC
- - TRBJ1-1 TRBV3-1/TRBV3-2 CASSDGTNTEAFF TGTGCCAGCAGCGACGGCACGAACACTGAAGCTTTCTTT
TRBD1 - TRBJ1-1 TRBV19 CASSGKDRAFAEAFF TGTGCCAGTAGCGGCAAAGACAGGGCCTTCGCTGAAGCTTTCTTT
TRBD2 - TRBJ2-3 TRBV11-2 CASSFRLAGELTVGATQYF TGTGCCAGCAGCTTTAGACTAGCGGGGGAGTTAACCGTTGGGGCTACGCAGTATTTT
TRBD2 - TRBJ2-3 TRBV4-2 CASSLSGPSGLPTQYF TGTGCCAGCAGCCTCAGCGGGCCTAGCGGGTTGCCGACGCAGTATTTT
- - TRBJ1-6 TRBV12-3/TRBV12-4 CASSFEGPRTLHF TGTGCCAGCAGTTTTGAGGGACCCCGAACCCTCCACTTT
- - TRBJ1-1 TRBV6-2/TRBV6-3 CASSYGAVMNTEAFF TGTGCCAGCAGTTACGGGGCGGTTATGAACACTGAAGCTTTCTTT
TRBD1 - TRBJ2-5 TRBV4-3 CASSQGRGHIPSQETQYF TGCGCCAGCAGCCAAGGCAGGGGGCACATCCCAAGCCAAGAGACCCAGTACTTC
- once TRBJ2-6 TRBV19 CASSIARGHGANVLTF TGTGCCAGTAGTATAGCCAGGGGACATGGGGCCAACGTCCTGACTTTC
- - TRBJ1-1 TRBV9 CASSSHPGGKNTEAFF TGTGCCAGCAGTTCTCATCCGGGCGGGAAGAACACTGAAGCTTTCTTT
TRBD1 - TRBJ1-1 TRBV28 CATNGMTGGSTEAFF TGTGCTACCAACGGAATGACAGGGGGGAGCACTGAAGCTTTCTTT
- - TRBJ1-2 TRBV9 CASSVESQGRVGYTF TGTGCCAGCAGCGTAGAATCTCAGGGGAGGGTGGGCTACACCTTC
TRBD2 - TRBJ2-7 TRBV5-1 CASRGSGAEREGEQYF TGCGCCAGCAGGGGTTCTGGGGCCGAGAGGGAGGGCGAGCAGTACTTC
- once TRBJ2-3 TRBV5-4 CASSHRLLATDTQYF TGTGCCAGCAGCCATCGACTGCTTGCCACAGATACGCAGTATTTT
TRBD2 - TRBJ2-5 TRBV3-1/TRBV3-2 CASSWGFGTSGGQETQYF TGTGCCAGCAGCTGGGGGTTTGGGACTAGCGGGGGTCAAGAGACCCAGTACTTC
- - TRBJ2-7 TRBV3-1/TRBV3-2 CASSQVGGGKHLAYEQYF TGTGCCAGCAGCCAAGTTGGAGGGGGGAAGCACCTGGCCTACGAGCAGTACTTC
- - TRBJ2-7 TRBV4-1 CASSQVRDSTYEQYF TGCGCCAGCAGCCAAGTAAGAGACAGTACCTACGAGCAGTACTTC
TRBD1 - TRBJ1-2 TRBV7-8 CASSSGQARFYGYTF TGTGCCAGCAGCTCGGGACAGGCGAGATTTTATGGCTACACCTTC
- - TRBJ1-4 TRBV7-9 CASSPYSAGIAREKLFF TGTGCCAGCAGCCCCTACTCCGCCGGGATAGCCCGGGAAAAACTGTTTTTT
- - TRBJ1-2 TRBV27 CASSRVPDPAYGYTF TGTGCCAGCAGTAGAGTCCCGGACCCGGCTTATGGCTACACCTTC
- - TRBJ2-2 TRBV28 CASSTTPTNTGELFF TGTGCCAGCAGCACAACGCCGACGAACACCGGGGAGCTGTTTTTT